One T cell receptor beta chain is described in this entry. Antigen specificity is unknown. UMIs were added to TCR cDNA along with a universal primer site when it was made by 5'RACE template switching. TCRdb re-analysed the 5' RACE reads in MiXCR, keeping a single row per CDR3 protein. The sample records over 250,000 distinct CDR3 sequences, over 4% being singletons. The data are from a study of T cells after yellow fever vaccination. Study-level findings and limits: Detected again after the booster were most primary-vaccination clones, at 95% to 98% CD4 and 80% to 90% CD8. Abundant bulk-derived clonotypes could contaminate FACS-sorted repertoires.

This receptor was identified in a man aged 18 to 29 who received the YFV17D yellow fever vaccine. The sample in question was PBMCs, obtained 5 days after the yellow fever booster vaccination.

The chain's CDR3 is CASSLKKVDTEAFF. The CDR3 nucleotides read TGTGCCAGCAGTTTAAAAAAAGTCGATACTGAAGCTTTCTTT. This sequence joins TRBV12-3 or TRBV12-4 and TRBJ1-1; no reliable D call. The ends were cut back, 2 bases at V and 5 bases at J, with 12 bases in the middle. The CDR3 sequence is 14 residues long.